This T cell receptor beta chain originates from a study of CD8+ T cells in alopecia areata. Study results and limitations: Persistence during tofacitinib was seen for many expanded lesional clones in scalp and blood. Within the top 100, expanded CD8+ clones significantly decreased with tofacitinib, as did scalp clonality. Researchers report lesional scalp, most notably alopecia totalis/universalis, outstripped normal scalp in clonality.

Investigators isolated RNA and reverse transcribed it into cDNA to act as the sequencing template. Profiling relied on immunoSEQ multiplex PCR, and the TCRdb table lists in-frame clones only, not all of them. This sample carries 79,000 or so clones, 60% to 70% of them seen once, and the ten largest clones take 20% to 30%. Noted treatment: oral pan-JAK inhibitor, 5-10 mg twice daily. A word on this clone: Its antigen is not known. A read error may account for a junction end that differs from germline.

Germline-derived CDR1 and CDR2 are MNHEY and SMNVEV (reference sequence). The CDR3 length is 14 residues. The TCR originated in a human donor with alopecia areata. This chain uses TRBV27 with TRBJ1-4; D unresolved. The sequences come from CD8+ T cells sorted from blood, collected at week 24, from a patient treated with tofacitinib. The CDR3 DNA sequence: TGTGCCAGCAGTTCCGGATGGGCTAAGGAAAAACTGTTTTTT. As protein: CASSSGWAKEKLFF.